This T cell receptor (beta chain) was observed in a study of cytomegalovirus exposure and HLA in healthy donors. Regarding the study as a whole: In a later analysis, parvovirus B19, influenza, CMV and Epstein-Barr virus appeared linked to several top co-occurrence clusters.

Turning to this clone: Its antigen is not known.

All the people who gave samples were healthy bone marrow donors. Donors sampled were nominally healthy, though unrecorded immune exposures were likely. The PCR had 60 Vbeta and 13 Jbeta primers. The table came from immunoSEQ multiplex PCR; TCRdb's copy has only in-frame clones and leaves some out. The sample lists about 200,000 clones, around 79% occurring once. Germline V CDR1 and CDR2: SGHVS, FNYEAQ. V lost 1 base, J lost 2 bases, and 7 bases lay in between. The CDR3 is 14 amino acids. The chain is built from TRBV7-6 and TRBJ2-3; D gene unclear. Sequences were obtained from PBMCs. The TCR originated in a girl aged 10 to 17 in good health and CMV-seropositive. The CDR3 nucleotides are TGTGCCAGCAGCTTAGACGCGATCACAGATACGCAGTATTTT. Amino acids: CASSLDAITDTQYF.